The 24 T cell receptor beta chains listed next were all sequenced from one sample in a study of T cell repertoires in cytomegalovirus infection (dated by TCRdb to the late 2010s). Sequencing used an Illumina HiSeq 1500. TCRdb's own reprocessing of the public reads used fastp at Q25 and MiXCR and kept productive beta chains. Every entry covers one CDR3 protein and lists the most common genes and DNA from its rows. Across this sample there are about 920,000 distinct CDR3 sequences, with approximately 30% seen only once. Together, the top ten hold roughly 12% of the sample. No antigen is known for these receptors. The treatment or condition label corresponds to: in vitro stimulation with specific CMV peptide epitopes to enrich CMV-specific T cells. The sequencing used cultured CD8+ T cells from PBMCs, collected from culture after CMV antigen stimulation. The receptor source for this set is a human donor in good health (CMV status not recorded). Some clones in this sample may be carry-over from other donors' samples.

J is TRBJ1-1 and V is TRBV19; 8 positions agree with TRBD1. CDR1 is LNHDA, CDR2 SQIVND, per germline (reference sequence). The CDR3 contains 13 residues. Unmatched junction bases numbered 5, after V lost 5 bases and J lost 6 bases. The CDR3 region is CASSFGQGPEAFF. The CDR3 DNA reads TGTGCCAGTAGTTTCGGACAGGGACCTGAAGCTTTCTTT. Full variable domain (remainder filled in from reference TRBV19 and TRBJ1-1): DGGITQSPKYLFRKEGQNVTLSCEQNLNHDAMYWYRQDPGQGLRLIYYSQIVNDFQKGDIAEGYSVSREKKESFPLTVTSAQKNPTAFYLCASSFGQGPEAFFGQGTRLTVV.

Here the CDR3 reads CASSLGAGDEQYV. As DNA, the CDR3 is TGTGCCAGCAGCTTGGGGGCAGGTGACGAGCAGTACGTC. The genes are TRBV5-6 and TRBJ2-7; D remains ambiguous. The germline gives CDR1 SGHDT, CDR2 YYEEEE. The CDR3 runs 13 residues. V was cut by 0 bases and J by 5 bases, with 9 bases left in between.

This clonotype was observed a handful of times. The CDR3 region is CASSFVGATYEQYF. CDR3 DNA sequence: TGTGCCAGCAGTTTTGTGGGGGCGACCTACGAGCAGTACTTC. The chain couples TRBV27 to TRBJ2-7, with D possibly being TRBD1 (6 bases). CDR1 and CDR2 from the germline V gene are MNHEY and SMNVEV (reference sequence). Trimming pared 3 bases from V and 2 bases from J, leaving 11 bases between. This CDR3 spans 14 amino acids.

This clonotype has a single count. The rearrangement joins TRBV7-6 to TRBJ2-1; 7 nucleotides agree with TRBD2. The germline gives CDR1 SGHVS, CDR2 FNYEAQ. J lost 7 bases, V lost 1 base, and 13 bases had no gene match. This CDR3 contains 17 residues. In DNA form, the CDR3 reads TGTGCCAGCAGCTTAGAAAGAGGCGGGGGAGTAAGAAATGAGCAGTTCTTC. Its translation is CASSLERGGGVRNEQFF.

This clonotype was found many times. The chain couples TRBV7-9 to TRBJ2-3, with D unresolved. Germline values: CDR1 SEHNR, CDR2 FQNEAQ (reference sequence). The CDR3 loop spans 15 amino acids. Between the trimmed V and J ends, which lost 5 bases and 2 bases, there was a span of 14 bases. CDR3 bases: TGTGCCAGCAGCCCTCGGGCGGCGGTCACAGATACGCAGTATTTT. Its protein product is CASSPRAAVTDTQYF.

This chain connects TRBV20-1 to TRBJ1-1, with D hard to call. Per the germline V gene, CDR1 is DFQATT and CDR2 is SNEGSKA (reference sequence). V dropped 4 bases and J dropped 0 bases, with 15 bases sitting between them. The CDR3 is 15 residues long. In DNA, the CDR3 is TGCAGTGCTACAGACCGGGTCTCAATGAACACTGAAGCTTTCTTT. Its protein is CSATDRVSMNTEAFF.

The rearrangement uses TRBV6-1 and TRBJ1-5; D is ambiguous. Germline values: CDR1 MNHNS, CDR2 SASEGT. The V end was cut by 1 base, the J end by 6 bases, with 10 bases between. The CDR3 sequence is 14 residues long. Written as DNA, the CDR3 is TGTGCCAGCAGTGAAGGGTCTCCAATTCAGCCCCAGCATTTT. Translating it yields CASSEGSPIQPQHF.

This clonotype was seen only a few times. CDR3 in amino acids: CASSSAGTREGSSYEQYV. The CDR3 DNA sequence: TGTGCCAGCAGCTCCGCCGGGACCCGGGAGGGGAGCTCCTACGAGCAGTACGTC. The chain employs TRBV5-6 and TRBJ2-7; 8 bases line up with TRBD2. CDR1 SGHDT and CDR2 YYEEEE come from the germline V gene. The CDR3 spans 18 residues. Unmatched junction bases numbered 14, after V lost 3 bases and J lost 0 bases.

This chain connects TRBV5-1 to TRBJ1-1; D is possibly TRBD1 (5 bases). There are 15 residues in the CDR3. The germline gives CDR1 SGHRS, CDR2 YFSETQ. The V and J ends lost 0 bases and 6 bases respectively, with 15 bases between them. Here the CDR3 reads CASSLVPVLGAEAFF. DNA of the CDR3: TGCGCCAGCAGCTTGGTCCCGGTGTTGGGGGCTGAAGCTTTCTTT.

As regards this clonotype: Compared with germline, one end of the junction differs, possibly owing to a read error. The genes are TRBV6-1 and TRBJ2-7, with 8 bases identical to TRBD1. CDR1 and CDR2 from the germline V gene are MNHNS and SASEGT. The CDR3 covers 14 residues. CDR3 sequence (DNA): TGTGCCAACAGTGAAGGGCCAGGGGGCGACGAGCAGTACTTC. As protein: CANSEGPGGDEQYF.

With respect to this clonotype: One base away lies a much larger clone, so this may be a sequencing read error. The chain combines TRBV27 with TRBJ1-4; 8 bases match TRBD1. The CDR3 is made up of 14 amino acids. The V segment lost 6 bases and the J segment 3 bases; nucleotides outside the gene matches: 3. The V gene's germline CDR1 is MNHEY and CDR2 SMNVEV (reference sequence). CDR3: CASRPTGANEKLFF. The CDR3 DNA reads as TGTGCCAGCAGACCGACAGGGGCTAATGAAAAACTGTTTTTT.

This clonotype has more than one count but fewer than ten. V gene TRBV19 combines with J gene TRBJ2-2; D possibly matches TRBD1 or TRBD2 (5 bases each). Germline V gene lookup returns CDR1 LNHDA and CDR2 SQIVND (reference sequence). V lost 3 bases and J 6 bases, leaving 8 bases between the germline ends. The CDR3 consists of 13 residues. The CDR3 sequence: CASSILGAGELFF. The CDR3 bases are TGTGCCAGTAGTATTTTGGGGGCCGGGGAGCTGTTTTTT.

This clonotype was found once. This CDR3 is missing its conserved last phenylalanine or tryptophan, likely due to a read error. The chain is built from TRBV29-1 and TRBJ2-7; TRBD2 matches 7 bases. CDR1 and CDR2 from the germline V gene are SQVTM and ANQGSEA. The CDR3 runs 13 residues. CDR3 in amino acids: CIQGGTSSYEQYI. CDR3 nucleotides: TGTATCCAGGGAGGGACGAGCTCCTACGAGCAGTACATC.

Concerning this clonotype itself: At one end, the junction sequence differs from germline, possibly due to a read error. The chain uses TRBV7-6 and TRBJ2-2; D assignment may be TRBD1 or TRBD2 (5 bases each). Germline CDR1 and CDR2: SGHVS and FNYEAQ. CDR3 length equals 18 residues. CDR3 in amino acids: CASSYKARGAIPTGELFF. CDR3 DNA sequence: TGTGCTAGCAGCTACAAGGCGAGGGGCGCAATTCCTACCGGGGAGCTGTTTTTT.

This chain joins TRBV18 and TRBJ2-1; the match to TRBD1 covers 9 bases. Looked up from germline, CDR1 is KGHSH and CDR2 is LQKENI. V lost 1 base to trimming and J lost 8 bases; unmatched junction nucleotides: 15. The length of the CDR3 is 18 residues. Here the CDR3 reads CASSPRPGTGTGIHEQFF. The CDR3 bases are TGTGCCAGCTCACCACGTCCCGGGACAGGGACGGGAATTCATGAGCAGTTCTTC.

The CDR3 sequence is CASKAGGSSYNEQFF. The CDR3 DNA reads TGCGCCAGCAAAGCGGGGGGTAGCTCCTACAATGAGCAGTTCTTC. This rearrangement joins TRBV10-2 to TRBJ2-1; 9 bases are shared with TRBD2. This CDR3 contains 15 residues. Germline V lookup: CDR1 WSHSY, CDR2 SAAADI. The J segment lost 0 bases and the V segment lost 7 bases, leaving 4 bases of the junction unmatched.

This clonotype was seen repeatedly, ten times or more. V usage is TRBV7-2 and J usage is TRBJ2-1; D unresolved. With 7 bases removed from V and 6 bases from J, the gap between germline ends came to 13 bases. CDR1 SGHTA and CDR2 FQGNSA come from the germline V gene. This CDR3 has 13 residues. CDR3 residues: CASTGPLLNEQFF. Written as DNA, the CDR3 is TGTGCCAGCACCGGACCTCTCCTCAATGAGCAGTTCTTC.

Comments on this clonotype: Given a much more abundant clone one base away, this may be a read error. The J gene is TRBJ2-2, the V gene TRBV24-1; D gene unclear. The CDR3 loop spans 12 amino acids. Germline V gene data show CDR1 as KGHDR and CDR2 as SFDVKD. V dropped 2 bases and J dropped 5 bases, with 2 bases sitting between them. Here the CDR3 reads CATSDWTGELFF. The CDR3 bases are TGTGCCACCAGTGATTGGACCGGGGAGCTGTTTTTT.

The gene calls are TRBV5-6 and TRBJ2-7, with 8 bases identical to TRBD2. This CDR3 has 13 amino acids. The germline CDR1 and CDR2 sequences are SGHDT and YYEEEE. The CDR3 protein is CASSLELAGERYV. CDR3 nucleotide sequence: TGTGCCAGCAGCTTGGAGCTAGCGGGCGAGCGGTACGTC.

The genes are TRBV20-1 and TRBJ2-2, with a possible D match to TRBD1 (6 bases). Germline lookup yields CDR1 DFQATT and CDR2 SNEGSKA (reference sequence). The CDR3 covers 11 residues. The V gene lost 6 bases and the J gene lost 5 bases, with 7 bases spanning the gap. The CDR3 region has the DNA TGCAGTGCCAGGGGTACCGGGGAGCTGTTTTTT. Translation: CSARGTGELFF.

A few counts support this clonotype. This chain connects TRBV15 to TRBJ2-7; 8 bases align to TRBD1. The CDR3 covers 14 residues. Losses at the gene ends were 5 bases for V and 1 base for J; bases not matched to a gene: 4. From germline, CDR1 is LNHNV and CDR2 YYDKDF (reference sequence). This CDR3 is CATSEDRASYEQYV. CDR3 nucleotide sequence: TGTGCCACCAGCGAGGACAGGGCGTCCTACGAGCAGTACGTC.

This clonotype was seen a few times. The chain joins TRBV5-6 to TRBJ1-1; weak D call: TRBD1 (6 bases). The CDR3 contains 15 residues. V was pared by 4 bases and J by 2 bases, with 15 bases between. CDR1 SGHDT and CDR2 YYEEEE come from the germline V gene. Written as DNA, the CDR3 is TGTGCCAGCAGCGTACCGGGACATATTAACACTGAAGCTTTCTTT. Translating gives CASSVPGHINTEAFF.

As DNA, the CDR3 is TGTGCCAGCAGTTCGGAGCTGGACCCGAACACTGAAGCTTTCTTT. Protein: CASSSELDPNTEAFF. The chain links TRBV12-3 or TRBV12-4 to TRBJ1-1; D unresolved. The CDR3 length is 15 residues. V was shortened by 4 bases and J by 1 base, with 13 bases between the two germline ends.

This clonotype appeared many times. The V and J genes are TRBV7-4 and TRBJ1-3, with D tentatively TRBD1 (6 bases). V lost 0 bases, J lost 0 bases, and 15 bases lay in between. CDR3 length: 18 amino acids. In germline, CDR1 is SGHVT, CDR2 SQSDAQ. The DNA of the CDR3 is TGTGCCAGCAGCTTAGCGGAGGGACATTCGAGCTCTGGAAACACCATATATTTT. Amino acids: CASSLAEGHSSSGNTIYF.